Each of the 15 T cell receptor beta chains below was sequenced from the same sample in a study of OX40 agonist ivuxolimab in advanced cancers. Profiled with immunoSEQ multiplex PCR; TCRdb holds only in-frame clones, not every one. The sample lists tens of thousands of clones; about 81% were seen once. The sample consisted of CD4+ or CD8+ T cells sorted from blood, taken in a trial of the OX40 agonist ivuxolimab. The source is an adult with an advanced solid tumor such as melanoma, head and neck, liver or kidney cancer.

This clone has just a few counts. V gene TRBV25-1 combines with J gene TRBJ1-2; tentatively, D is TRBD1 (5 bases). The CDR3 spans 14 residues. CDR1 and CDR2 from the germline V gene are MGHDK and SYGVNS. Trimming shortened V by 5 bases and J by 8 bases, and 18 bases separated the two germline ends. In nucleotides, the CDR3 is TGTGCCAGCAGTTCCTCGGGGCTATTGGAGGGCTACACCTTC. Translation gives CASSSSGLLEGYTF.

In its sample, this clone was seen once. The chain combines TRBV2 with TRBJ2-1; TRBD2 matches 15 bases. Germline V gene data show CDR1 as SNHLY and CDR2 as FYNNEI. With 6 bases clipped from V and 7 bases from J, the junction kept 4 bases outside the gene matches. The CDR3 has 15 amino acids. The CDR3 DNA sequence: TGTGCCAGCAGCCGTGGGACTAGCGGGAGGAATGAGCAGTTCTTC. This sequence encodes CASSRGTSGRNEQFF. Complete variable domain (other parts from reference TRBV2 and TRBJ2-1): EPEVTQTPSHQVTQMGQEVILRCVPISNHLYFYWYRQILGQKVEFLVSFYNNEISEKSEIFDDQFSVERPDGSNFTLKIRSTKLEDSAMYFCASSRGTSGRNEQFFGPGTRLTVL.

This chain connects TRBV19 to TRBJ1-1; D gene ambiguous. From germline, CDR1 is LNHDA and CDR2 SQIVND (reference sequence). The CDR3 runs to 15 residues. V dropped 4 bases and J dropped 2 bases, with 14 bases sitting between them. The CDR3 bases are TGTGCCAGTAGTAGCAGCGGTCAGCTAAACACTGAAGCTTTCTTT. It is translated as CASSSSGQLNTEAFF.

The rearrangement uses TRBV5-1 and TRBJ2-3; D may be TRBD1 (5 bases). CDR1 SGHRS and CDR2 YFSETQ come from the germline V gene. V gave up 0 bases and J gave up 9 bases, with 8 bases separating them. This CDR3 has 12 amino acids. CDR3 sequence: CASSLGQGTQYF. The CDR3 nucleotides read TGCGCCAGCAGCTTGGGCCAGGGCACGCAGTATTTT.

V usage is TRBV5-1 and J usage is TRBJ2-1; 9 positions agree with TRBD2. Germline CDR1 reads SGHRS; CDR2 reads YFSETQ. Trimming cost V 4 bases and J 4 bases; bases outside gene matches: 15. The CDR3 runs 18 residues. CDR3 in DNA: TGCGCCAGCAGCCAAATCCCCATAGCGGGGGCCCTATACAATGAGCAGTTCTTC. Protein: CASSQIPIAGALYNEQFF.

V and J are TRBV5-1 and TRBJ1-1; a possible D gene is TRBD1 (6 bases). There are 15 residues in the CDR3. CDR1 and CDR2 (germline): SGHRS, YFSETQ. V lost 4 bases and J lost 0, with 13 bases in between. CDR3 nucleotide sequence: TGCGCCAGCAGCATCAGGACAGACTTGAACACTGAAGCTTTCTTT. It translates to CASSIRTDLNTEAFF.

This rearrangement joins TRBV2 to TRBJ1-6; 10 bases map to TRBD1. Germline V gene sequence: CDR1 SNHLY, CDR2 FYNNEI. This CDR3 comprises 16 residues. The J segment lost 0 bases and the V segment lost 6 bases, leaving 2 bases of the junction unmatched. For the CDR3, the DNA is TGTGCCAGCAGGGGACAGGGGAGCTCCTATAATTCACCCCTCCACTTT. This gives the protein CASRGQGSSYNSPLHF. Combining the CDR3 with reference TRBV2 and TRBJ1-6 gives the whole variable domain EPEVTQTPSHQVTQMGQEVILRCVPISNHLYFYWYRQILGQKVEFLVSFYNNEISEKSEIFDDQFSVERPDGSNFTLKIRSTKLEDSAMYFCASRGQGSSYNSPLHFGNGTRLTVT.

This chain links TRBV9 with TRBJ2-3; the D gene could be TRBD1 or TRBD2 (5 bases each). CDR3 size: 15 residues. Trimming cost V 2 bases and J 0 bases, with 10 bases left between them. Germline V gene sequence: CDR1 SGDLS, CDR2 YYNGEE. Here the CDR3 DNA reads TGTGCCAGCAGCGTCGAGGGGCGTAGCACAGATACGCAGTATTTT. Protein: CASSVEGRSTDTQYF.

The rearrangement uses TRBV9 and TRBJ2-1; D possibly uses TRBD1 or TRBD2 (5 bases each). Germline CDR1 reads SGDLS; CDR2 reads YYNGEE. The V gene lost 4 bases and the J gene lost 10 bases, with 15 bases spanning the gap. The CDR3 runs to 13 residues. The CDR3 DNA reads TGTGCCAGCAGCCTCCGGGACCCCGGGGAGCAGTTCTTC. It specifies CASSLRDPGEQFF.

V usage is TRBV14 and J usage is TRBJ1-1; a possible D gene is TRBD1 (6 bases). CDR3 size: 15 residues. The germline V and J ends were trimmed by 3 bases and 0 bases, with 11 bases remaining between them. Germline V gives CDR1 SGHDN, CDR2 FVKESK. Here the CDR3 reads CASSHGGHMNTEAFF. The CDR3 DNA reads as TGTGCCAGCAGCCATGGGGGACACATGAACACTGAAGCTTTCTTT.

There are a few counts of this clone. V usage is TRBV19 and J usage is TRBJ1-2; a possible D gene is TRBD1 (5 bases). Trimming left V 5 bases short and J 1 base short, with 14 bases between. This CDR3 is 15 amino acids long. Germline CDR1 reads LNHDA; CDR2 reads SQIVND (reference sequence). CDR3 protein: CASSPPGLVNYGYTF. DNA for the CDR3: TGTGCCAGTAGTCCGCCGGGACTAGTTAACTATGGCTACACCTTC.

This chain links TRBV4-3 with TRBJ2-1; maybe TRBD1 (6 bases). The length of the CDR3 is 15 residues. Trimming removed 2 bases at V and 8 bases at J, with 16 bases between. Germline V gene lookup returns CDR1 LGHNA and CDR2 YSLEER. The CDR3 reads CASSQTTGNGDEQFF. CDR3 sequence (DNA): TGCGCCAGCAGCCAAACTACAGGGAATGGCGATGAGCAGTTCTTC.

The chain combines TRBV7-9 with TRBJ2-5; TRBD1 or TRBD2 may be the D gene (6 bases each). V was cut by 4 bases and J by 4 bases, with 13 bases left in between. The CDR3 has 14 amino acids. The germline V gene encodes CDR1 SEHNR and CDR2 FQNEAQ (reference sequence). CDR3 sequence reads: CASSYRGERETQYF. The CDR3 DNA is TGTGCCAGCAGCTATAGGGGGGAGCGAGAGACCCAGTACTTC.

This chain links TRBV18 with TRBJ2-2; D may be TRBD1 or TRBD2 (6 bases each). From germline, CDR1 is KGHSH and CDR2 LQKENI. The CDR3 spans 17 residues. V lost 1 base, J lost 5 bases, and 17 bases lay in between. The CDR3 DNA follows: TGTGCCAGCTCACCACAGAGTACGGGGGCAGGAACCGGGGAGCTGTTTTTT. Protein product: CASSPQSTGAGTGELFF.

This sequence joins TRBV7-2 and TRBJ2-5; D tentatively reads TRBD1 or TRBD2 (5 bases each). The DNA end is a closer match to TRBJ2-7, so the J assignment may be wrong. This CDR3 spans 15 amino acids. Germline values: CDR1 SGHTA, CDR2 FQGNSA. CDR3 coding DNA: TGTGCCAGCAGCTTAGGGCCCGGGGCATCCTACGAGCAGTACTTC. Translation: CASSLGPGASYEQYF.